This T cell receptor (beta chain) was obtained from a study of T-cell memory formation after mild COVID-19. Using its own MiXCR run on the 5' RACE reads, TCRdb lists one record per CDR3 protein. The sample comprises approximately 490,000 distinct CDR3 sequences, around 21% of which are singletons, and under 15% rests with the top ten. Study results and caveats: Those CD4+ clones that contracted were mainly in CM and EM (CD8+ ones in EMRA). Some responding clones appeared in pre-infection memory, suggesting cross-reactive memory joined.

This clonotype was seen only a few times. The antigen is undetermined. The CDR3 has 17 amino acids. CDR1 and CDR2 from the germline V gene are SGHKS and YYEKEE (reference sequence). Trimming took 4 bases from V and 4 from J, leaving 24 bases between them. This sequence was found in an adult woman who had mild COVID-19 (a few samples of this study predate the infection). Cell type and time point are not known. Sequencing input: PBMCs or a T cell subset sorted from them (not recorded which). This rearrangement joins TRBV5-5 to TRBJ2-7, with D possibly matching TRBD2 (5 bases). The CDR3 nucleotides read TGTGCCAGCAGCCTGGCCCCCCTTGAGGGAGTGGGGTACGAGCAGTACTTC. It encodes CASSLAPLEGVGYEQYF.